This TCR beta chain was retrieved from a study of cytomegalovirus exposure and HLA in healthy donors. The PCR ran on 60 Vbeta and 13 Jbeta primers. Clones were read by immunoSEQ multiplex PCR, and TCRdb kept only the in-frame ones, dropping some. The repertoire includes more than 65,000 clones, approximately 82% of them detected once, and under 2.5% sits in the top ten. Study outcomes and limitations: The study found most TCR sequences rare, yet found some public TCRs in many donors. TCR beta V- and J-gene trimming was later associated with a missense DCLRE1C variant.

With respect to this clone: Its antigen is as yet unknown.

CDR1 and CDR2 from the germline V gene are LGHNA and YNFKEQ. Unmatched junction bases numbered 14, after V lost 4 bases and J lost 3 bases. This CDR3 region has 18 residues. This TCR came from a man younger than 35 in good health and CMV-seronegative. The rearrangement uses TRBV4-2 and TRBJ2-7; 11 bases align to TRBD2. The sequencing input was PBMCs. CDR3 bases: TGTGCCAGCAGCCCATTACTAGCGGGAGTGGGGGAGATCTACGAGCAGTACTTC. Encoded protein: CASSPLLAGVGEIYEQYF.